This T cell receptor (beta chain) stems from a study of blood T cell repertoires in COVID-19. On the study more broadly: Samples representing acute and convalescent COVID-19 were sourced from the United States, Italy and Spain.

In Seattle, patients joined the study during active infection and were tracked longitudinally. As processed by the authors: Estimation of nucleated cell counts was performed using reference gene primer amplification. The method was immunoSEQ multiplex PCR; TCRdb's version includes in-frame clones alone and lacks a portion of them. D and trimming come from the DNA, and the V and J calls and clone size come from that table. The table lists 230,000 or so clones, about 90% of them singletons. V lost 3 bases to trimming and J lost 5 bases; unmatched junction nucleotides: 4. Per germline, CDR1 LNHDA and CDR2 SQIVND (reference sequence). The CDR3 contains 15 residues.

This receptor was obtained from a woman in her fifties or sixties with COVID-19, enrolled during active disease. The chain joins TRBV19 to TRBJ1-4, with 9 bases matching TRBD1. Sequencing was performed on peripheral blood. Here the CDR3 reads CASSIGDRENEKLFF. CDR3 nucleotides: TGTGCCAGTAGTATTGGGGACAGGGAAAATGAAAAACTGTTTTTT.